The TCR beta chain described here comes from a study of T cells in Graves' hyperthyroidism and ophthalmopathy. The study based diagnoses on clinical symptoms, serum thyroxine and TRAb, thyroid ultrasound and orbital computed tomography. This CDR3 comprises 16 residues. Trimming took off 6 bases at V and 6 bases at J, with 18 bases between the two ends. The germline CDR1 and CDR2 sequences are SGHTA and FQGNSA. Comment on this clonotype: Its antigen is not known.

RNA transcripts provided the source from which TCR beta CDR3 regions were amplified. The HTBI primer set drove a first-round RT-PCR of the TCR CDR3. TCRdb ran MiXCR on the multiplex PCR reads and lists one entry per CDR3 protein. This table has about 590,000 distinct CDR3 sequences, 13% to 15% appearing once. Findings of the study overall: Ophthalmopathy was separated from stable hyperthyroidism by a 13 V-J model.

The sample comprised blood. This clonotype was sampled from a woman aged 18-29 years with Graves' ophthalmopathy. The chain couples TRBV7-2 to TRBJ1-6; possibly TRBD1 for D (6 bases). CDR3 residues: CASSLYLGGTNSPLHF. The CDR3, as DNA: TGTGCCAGCAGTCTCTATTTAGGGGGAACTAATTCACCCCTCCACTTT.